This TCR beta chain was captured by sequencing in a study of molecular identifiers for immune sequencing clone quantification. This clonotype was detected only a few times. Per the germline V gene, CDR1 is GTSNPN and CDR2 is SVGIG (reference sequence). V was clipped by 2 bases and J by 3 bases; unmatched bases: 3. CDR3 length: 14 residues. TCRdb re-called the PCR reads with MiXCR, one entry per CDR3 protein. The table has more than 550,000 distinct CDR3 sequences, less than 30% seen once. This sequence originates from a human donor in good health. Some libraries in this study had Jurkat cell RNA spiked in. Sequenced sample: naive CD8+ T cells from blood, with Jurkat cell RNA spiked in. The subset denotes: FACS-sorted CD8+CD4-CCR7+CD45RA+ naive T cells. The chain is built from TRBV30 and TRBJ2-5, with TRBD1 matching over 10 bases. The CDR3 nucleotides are TGTGCCTGGAGTACCGGGACAGGGGAAGAGACCCAGTACTTC. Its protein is CAWSTGTGEETQYF.